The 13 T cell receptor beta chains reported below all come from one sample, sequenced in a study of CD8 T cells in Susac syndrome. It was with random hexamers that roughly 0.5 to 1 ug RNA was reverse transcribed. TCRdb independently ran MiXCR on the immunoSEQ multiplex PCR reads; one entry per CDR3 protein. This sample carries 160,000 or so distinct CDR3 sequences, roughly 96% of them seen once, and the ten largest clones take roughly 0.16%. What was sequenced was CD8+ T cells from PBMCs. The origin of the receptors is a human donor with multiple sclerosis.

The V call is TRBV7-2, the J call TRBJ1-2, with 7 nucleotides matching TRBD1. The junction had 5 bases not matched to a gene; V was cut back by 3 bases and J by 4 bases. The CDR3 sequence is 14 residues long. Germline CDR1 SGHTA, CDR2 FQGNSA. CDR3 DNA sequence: TGTGCCAGCAGCTTCCTCGGGACAGCCTATGGCTACACCTTC. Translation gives CASSFLGTAYGYTF.

CDR3 amino acids: CASSPDTEAFF. Here the CDR3 DNA reads TGTGCCAGCTCACCAGACACTGAAGCTTTCTTT. The chain employs TRBV18 and TRBJ1-1; the D is unclear. The V and J ends lost 2 bases and 3 bases respectively, with 1 base between them. In germline, CDR1 is KGHSH, CDR2 LQKENI. The CDR3 totals 11 residues.

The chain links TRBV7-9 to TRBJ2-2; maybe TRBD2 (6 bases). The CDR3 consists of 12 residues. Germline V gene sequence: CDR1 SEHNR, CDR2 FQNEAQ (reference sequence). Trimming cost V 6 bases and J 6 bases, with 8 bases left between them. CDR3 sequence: CASRGGAGELFF. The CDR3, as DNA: TGTGCCAGCAGGGGAGGTGCCGGGGAGCTGTTTTTT.

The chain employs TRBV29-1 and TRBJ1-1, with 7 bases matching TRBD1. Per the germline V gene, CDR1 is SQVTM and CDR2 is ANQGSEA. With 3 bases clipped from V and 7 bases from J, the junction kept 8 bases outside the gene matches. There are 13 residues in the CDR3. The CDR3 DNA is TGCAGCGTTGAGAGACAGGGTACAGGTGAAGCTTTCTTT. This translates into CSVERQGTGEAFF.

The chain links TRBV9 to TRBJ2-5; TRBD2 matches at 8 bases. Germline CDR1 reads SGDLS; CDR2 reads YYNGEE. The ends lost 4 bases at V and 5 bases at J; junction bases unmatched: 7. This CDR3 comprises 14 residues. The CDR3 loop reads CASSSPGLGETQYF. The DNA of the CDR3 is TGTGCCAGCAGCTCCCCGGGACTAGGGGAGACCCAGTACTTC.

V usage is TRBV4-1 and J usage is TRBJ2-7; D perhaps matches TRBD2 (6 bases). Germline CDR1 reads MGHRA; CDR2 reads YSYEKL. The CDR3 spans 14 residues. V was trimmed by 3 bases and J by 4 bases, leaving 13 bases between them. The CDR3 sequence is CASSHSLAEYEQYF. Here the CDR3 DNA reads TGCGCCAGCAGCCATTCGTTAGCGGAATACGAGCAGTACTTC.

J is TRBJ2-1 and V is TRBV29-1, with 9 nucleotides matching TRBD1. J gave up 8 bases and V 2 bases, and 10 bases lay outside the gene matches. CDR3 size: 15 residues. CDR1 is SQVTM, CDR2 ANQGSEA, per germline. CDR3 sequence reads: CSVERAQTGGYEQFF. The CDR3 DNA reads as TGCAGCGTTGAAAGGGCACAGACAGGGGGTTATGAGCAGTTCTTC.

The CDR3 here is CASSWDREIGNEQYF. The CDR3 DNA reads as TGTGCCAGCAGCTGGGACAGGGAGATCGGGAACGAGCAGTACTTC. This chain uses TRBV5-6 with TRBJ2-7; TRBD1 matches at 9 bases. The germline V gene has CDR1 SGHDT and CDR2 YYEEEE. The V segment lost 3 bases and the J segment 5 bases; nucleotides outside the gene matches: 9. The CDR3 length is 15 residues.

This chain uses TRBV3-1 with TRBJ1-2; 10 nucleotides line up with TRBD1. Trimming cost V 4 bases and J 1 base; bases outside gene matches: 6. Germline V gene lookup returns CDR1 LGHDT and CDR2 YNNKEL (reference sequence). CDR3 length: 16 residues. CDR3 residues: CASSLDRGLVNYGYTF. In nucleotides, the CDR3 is TGTGCCAGCAGCCTCGACAGGGGGCTCGTTAACTATGGCTACACCTTC.

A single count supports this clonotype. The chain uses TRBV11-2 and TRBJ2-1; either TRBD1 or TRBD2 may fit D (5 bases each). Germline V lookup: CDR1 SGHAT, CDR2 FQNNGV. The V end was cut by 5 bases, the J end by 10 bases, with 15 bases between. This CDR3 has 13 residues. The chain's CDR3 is CASSTAGSWEQFF. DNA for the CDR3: TGTGCCAGCAGCACGGCAGGGAGCTGGGAGCAGTTCTTC.

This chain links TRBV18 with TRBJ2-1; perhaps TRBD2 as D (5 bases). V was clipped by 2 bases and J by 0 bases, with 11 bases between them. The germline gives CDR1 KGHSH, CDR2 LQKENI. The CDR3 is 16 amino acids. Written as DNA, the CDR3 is TGTGCCAGCTCACCAGCTGTGGGGAGCTCCTACAATGAGCAGTTCTTC. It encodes CASSPAVGSSYNEQFF.

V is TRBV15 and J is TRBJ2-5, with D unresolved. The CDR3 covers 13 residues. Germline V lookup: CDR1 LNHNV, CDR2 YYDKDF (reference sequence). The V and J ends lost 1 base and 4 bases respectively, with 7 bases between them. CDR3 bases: TGTGCCACCAGCAGAGTTGGGCGAGAGACCCAGTACTTC. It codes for CATSRVGRETQYF.

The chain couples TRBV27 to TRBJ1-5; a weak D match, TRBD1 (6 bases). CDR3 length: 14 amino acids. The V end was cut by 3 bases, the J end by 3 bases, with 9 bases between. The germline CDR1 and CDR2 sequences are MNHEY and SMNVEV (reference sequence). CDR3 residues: CASSFRGNNQPQHF. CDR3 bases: TGTGCCAGCAGTTTCAGGGGTAACAATCAGCCCCAGCATTTT.